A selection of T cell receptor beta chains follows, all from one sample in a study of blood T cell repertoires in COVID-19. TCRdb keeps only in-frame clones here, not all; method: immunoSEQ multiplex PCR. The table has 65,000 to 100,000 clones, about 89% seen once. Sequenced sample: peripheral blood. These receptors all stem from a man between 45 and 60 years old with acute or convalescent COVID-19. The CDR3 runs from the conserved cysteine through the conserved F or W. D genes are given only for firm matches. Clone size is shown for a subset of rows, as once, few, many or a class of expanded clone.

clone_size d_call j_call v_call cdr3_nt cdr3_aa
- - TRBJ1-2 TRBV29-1 TGCAGCGTCGTCAACGGCTATGGCTACACCTTC CSVVNGYGYTF
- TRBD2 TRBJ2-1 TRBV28 TGTGCCAGCAGACCGGGACTAGCGGGGGGGCAAGGAATCTTC CASRPGLAGGQGIF
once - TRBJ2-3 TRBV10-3 TGTGCCACCGGTGGACATACCTTCTACACAGATACGCAGTATTTT CATGGHTFYTDTQYF
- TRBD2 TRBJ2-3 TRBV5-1 TGCGCCAGCAGCTTGGTATTAGCGGGGGGAGCAGATACGCAGTATTTT CASSLVLAGGADTQYF
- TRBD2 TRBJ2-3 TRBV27 TGTGCCAGCAGTTCCTATCGTAGCGGGGGGGGCACAGATACGCAGTATTTT CASSSYRSGGGTDTQYF
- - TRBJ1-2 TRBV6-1 TGTGCCAGCAGTGAAGTCTGGGGGGTCGGCTACACCTTC CASSEVWGVGYTF
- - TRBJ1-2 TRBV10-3 TGTGCCATCGCGGAGGGCGACTCGGGTAACTATGGCTACACCTTC CAIAEGDSGNYGYTF
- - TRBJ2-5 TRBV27 TGTGCCAGCAGTCCTAGACAGCGAGAGACCCAGTACTTC CASSPRQRETQYF
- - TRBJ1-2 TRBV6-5 TGTGCCAGCAGTTACGGCCCGGAGGGGACTAACTATGGCTACACCTTC CASSYGPEGTNYGYTF
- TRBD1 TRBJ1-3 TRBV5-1 TGCGCCAGCAGCCTCAGCAGGGGGACTGGAAACACCATATATTTT CASSLSRGTGNTIYF
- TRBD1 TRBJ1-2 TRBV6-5 TGTGCCAGCAGGGGATATGCCGGGACAGGGGTCGGCTACACCTTC CASRGYAGTGVGYTF
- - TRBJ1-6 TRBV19 TGTGCCAGTAGTATGGCTCAGGGCGGAATTTCACCCCTCCACTTT CASSMAQGGISPLHF
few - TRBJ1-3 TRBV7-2 TGTGCCAGCAGCTTTGGGGGCTCCGCTAGAAACACCATATATTTT CASSFGGSARNTIYF
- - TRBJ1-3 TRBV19 TGTGCCAGCCGGAGAGGCGGCTCTGGAAACACCATATATTTT CASRRGGSGNTIYF
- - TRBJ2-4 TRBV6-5 TGTGCCAGCTCTGCGGGGAGTGGCCAAAACATTCAGTACTTC CASSAGSGQNIQYF
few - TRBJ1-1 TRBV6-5 TGTGCCAGCAGGGCCCCCGCGGACACTGAAGCTTTCTTT CASRAPADTEAFF
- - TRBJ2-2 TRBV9 TGTGCCAGCAGCGTAGTAGACGGGGGGAACACCGGGGAGCTGTTTTTT CASSVVDGGNTGELFF
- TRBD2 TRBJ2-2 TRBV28 TGTGCCATCAGGGGACTAGCGACCCGGGAGCTGTTTTTT CAIRGLATRELFF
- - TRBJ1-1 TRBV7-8 TGTGCCAGCAGCGTTTATCCAGGAATGAACACTGAAGCTTTCTTT CASSVYPGMNTEAFF
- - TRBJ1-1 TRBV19 TGTGCCAGTATCGGGCGGGGGGTCGCTTTCTTT CASIGRGVAFF
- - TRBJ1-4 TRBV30 TGTGCCTGGAGTGTAGTGGGGAGTGAAAAACTGTTTTTT CAWSVVGSEKLFF
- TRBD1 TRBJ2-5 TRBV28 TGTGCCAGTTTAGGGGGCGTCCGGAAGGAGACCCAGTACTTC CASLGGVRKETQYF
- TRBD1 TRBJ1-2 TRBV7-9 TGTGCCAGCAGCTTTCCGGGACAGGGGGCAGGTGGCTACACCTTC CASSFPGQGAGGYTF
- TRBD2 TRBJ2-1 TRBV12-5 TGTGCTAGTGGGAAACAGCGGGGGTCCTACAATGAGCAGTTCTTC CASGKQRGSYNEQFF
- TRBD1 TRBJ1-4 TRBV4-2 TGTGCCAGCAGCCGAGAAGCCGGGACAGCATTGGAAAAACTGTTTTTT CASSREAGTALEKLFF
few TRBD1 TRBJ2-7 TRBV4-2 TGTGCCAGCAGTCCGTTGACAGGGGAGACCTACGAGCAGTACTTC CASSPLTGETYEQYF
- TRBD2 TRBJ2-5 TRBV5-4 TGTGCCAGCAGCTCTCGGGGGGGACTAGCGGGGTTACAAGAGACCCAGTACTTC CASSSRGGLAGLQETQYF